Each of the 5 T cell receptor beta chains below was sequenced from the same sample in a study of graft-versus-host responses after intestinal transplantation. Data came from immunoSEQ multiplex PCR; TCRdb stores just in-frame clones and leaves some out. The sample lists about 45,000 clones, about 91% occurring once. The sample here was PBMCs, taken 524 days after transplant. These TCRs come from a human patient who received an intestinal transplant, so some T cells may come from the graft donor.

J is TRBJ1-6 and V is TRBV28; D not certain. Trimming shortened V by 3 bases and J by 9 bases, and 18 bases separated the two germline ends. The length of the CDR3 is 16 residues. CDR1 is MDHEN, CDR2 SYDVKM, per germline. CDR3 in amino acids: CASSFLDWSGGSPLHF. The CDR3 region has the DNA TGTGCCAGCAGTTTCCTCGATTGGTCAGGCGGTTCACCCCTCCACTTT. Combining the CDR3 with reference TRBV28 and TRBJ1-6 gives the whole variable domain DVKVTQSSRYLVKRTGEKVFLECVQDMDHENMFWYRQDPGLGLRLIYFSYDVKMKEKGDIPEGYSVSREKKERFSLILESASTNQTSMYLCASSFLDWSGGSPLHFGNGTRLTVT.

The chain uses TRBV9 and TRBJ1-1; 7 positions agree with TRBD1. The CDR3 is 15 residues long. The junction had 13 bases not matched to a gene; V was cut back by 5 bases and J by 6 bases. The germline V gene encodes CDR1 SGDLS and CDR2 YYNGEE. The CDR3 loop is CASSPTGNYRSEAFF. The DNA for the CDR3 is TGTGCCAGCAGTCCGACAGGGAATTACCGCTCTGAAGCTTTCTTT.

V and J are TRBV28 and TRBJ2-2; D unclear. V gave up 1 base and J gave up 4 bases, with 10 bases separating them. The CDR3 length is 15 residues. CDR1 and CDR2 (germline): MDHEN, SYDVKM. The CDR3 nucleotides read TGTGCCAGCAGTTTATTTCCCAGGTCCACCGGGGAGCTGTTTTTT. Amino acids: CASSLFPRSTGELFF. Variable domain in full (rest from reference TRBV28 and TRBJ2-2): DVKVTQSSRYLVKRTGEKVFLECVQDMDHENMFWYRQDPGLGLRLIYFSYDVKMKEKGDIPEGYSVSREKKERFSLILESASTNQTSMYLCASSLFPRSTGELFFGEGSRLTVL.

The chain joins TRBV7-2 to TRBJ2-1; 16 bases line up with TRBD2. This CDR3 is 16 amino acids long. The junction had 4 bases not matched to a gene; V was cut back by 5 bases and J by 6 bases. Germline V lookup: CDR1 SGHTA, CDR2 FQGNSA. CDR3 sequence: CASSGTSGRVTNEQFF. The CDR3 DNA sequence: TGTGCCAGCAGCGGGACTAGCGGGAGGGTTACCAATGAGCAGTTCTTC. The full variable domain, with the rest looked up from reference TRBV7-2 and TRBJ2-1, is GAGVSQSPSNKVTEKGKDVELRCDPISGHTALYWYRQSLGQGLEFLIYFQGNSAPDKSGLPSDRFSAERTGGSVSTLTIQRTQQEDSAVYLCASSGTSGRVTNEQFFGPGTRLTVL.

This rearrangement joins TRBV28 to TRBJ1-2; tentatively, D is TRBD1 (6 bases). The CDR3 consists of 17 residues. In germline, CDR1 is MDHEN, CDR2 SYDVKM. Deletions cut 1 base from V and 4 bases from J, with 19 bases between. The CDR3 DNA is TGTGCCAGCAGTTTATCCACAGGGATTAGGCTTGGCTATGGCTACACCTTC. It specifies CASSLSTGIRLGYGYTF.